This record concerns one TCR beta chain sequence. As yet, its antigen is unknown. Data came from immunoSEQ multiplex PCR; TCRdb stores just in-frame clones and leaves some out. The sample holds more than 13,000 clones; approximately 88% are singletons and the top ten take over 2%. The V and J ends lost 1 base and 7 bases, in that order; junction bases with no gene match: 3. This CDR3 is 13 amino acids long. From germline, CDR1 is MNHEY and CDR2 SVGAGI. This entry is derived from a study of T cell repertoires and Cas9 in healthy adults. Study-wide background: Multi-effector potency, cytotoxicity and lineage were assessed in SpCas9-reactive CD4 and CD8 T cells.

The study's findings and limits: SpCas9-reactive effector T cells were reportedly restrained in vitro by SpCas9-reactive regulatory T cells.

The chain links TRBV6-5 to TRBJ1-1, with 7 nucleotides matching TRBD1. Sequences were obtained from Tregs (CD4+, CD25+, CD127-, CD137-, CD154-) from PBMCs; culture status not recorded. The source is a human donor in good health. CDR3 sequence (DNA): TGTGCCAGCAGTTACTTAAGGGGGCGTGAAGCTTTCTTT. Its protein product is CASSYLRGREAFF.